This T cell receptor (beta chain) originates from a study of T cells after yellow fever vaccination. The germline V and J ends were trimmed by 4 bases and 8 bases, with 6 bases remaining between them. CDR1 is MGHDK, CDR2 SYGVNS, per germline. This CDR3 comprises 12 residues. In this sample, this clonotype turned up many times. Its antigen is not identified. TCRdb processed the 5' RACE reads anew with MiXCR; each CDR3 protein has one entry. The sample has a few hundred thousand distinct CDR3 sequences; around 7% are singletons. Study results and limitations: Compared with primary, the secondary response was weaker and peaked at day 5, not 15. Reappearance after the booster was observed for most primary-vaccination clones (96% CD4, just over 85% CD8).

The chain joins TRBV25-1 to TRBJ1-6, with no clear D. The receptor was isolated from a man aged 18 to 30 who received the YFV17D yellow fever vaccine. The input for sequencing was PBMCs, taken 45 days after the first yellow fever vaccination. The CDR3: CASSGDYSPLHF. In DNA, the CDR3 is TGTGCCAGCAGTGGGGATTATTCACCCCTCCACTTT.